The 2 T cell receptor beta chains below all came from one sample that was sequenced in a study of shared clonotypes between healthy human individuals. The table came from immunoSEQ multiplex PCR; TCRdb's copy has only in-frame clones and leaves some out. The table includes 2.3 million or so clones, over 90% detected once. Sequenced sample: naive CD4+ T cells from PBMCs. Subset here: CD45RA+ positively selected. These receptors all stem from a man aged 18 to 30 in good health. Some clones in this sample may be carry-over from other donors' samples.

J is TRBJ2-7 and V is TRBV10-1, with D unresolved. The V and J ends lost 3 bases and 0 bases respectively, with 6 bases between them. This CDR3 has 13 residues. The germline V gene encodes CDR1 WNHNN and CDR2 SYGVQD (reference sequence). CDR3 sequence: CASSDRSSYEQYF. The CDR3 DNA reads TGCGCCAGCAGTGACAGGTCCTCCTACGAGCAGTACTTC.

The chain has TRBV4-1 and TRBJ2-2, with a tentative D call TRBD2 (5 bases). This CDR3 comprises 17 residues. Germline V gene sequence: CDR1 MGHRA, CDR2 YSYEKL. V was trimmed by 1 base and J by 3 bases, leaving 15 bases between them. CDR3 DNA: TGCGCCAGCAGCCAAGGATCTAGCAGAAGTTACACCGGGGAGCTGTTTTTT. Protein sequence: CASSQGSSRSYTGELFF.